This T cell receptor beta chain was captured by sequencing in a study of control samples from healthy donors and cancer patients. Profiling relied on immunoSEQ multiplex PCR, and the TCRdb table lists in-frame clones only, not all of them. The repertoire holds about 83,000 clones, with 91% as singletons. The origin of this receptor is a man between 45 and 60 years old in good health. Material: blood.

This CDR3 is CASSLDTRAGNTIYF. For the CDR3, the DNA is TGTGCCAGCAGCTTAGATACCAGGGCTGGAAACACCATATATTTT. V and J are TRBV7-8 and TRBJ1-3; D may be TRBD1 (5 bases). Germline lookup yields CDR1 SGHVS and CDR2 FQNEAQ. V was clipped by 1 base and J by 2 bases, with 9 bases between them. The CDR3 consists of 15 residues.